The next 16 T cell receptor beta chains were all read from a single sample in a study of CD8 T cells in Susac syndrome. RNA amounts of roughly 0.5 to 1 ug underwent reverse transcription with random hexamers. Each CDR3 protein gets one entry after TCRdb re-called the immunoSEQ multiplex PCR reads with MiXCR. The sample has approximately 180,000 distinct CDR3 sequences; more than 90% are singletons. The sample consisted of CD4+ T cells from PBMCs. Receptors originate from a human donor with multiple sclerosis.

This chain uses TRBV2 with TRBJ1-1; a weak D match, TRBD1 (6 bases). CDR1 SNHLY and CDR2 FYNNEI come from the germline V gene. This CDR3 region has 13 residues. Between the trimmed V and J ends, which lost 8 bases and 7 bases, there was a span of 17 bases. The CDR3: CASAGTIVFEAFF. The CDR3 bases are TGTGCCAGCGCCGGGACAATAGTCTTTGAAGCTTTCTTT.

The V call is TRBV5-6, the J call TRBJ1-2; D unresolved. V lost 4 bases to trimming and J lost 1 base, with 17 bases between them. The CDR3 runs to 16 residues. Germline CDR1 and CDR2: SGHDT and YYEEEE. The chain's CDR3 is CASSPRGITVNYGYTF. The DNA for the CDR3 is TGTGCCAGCAGCCCGCGAGGGATTACGGTTAACTATGGCTACACCTTC.

This clonotype has more than one count but fewer than ten. The J gene is TRBJ1-1, the V gene TRBV30; D is perhaps TRBD1 (5 bases). The CDR3 consists of 16 residues. The V end was cut by 3 bases, the J end by 1 base, with 18 bases between. Looked up from germline, CDR1 is GTSNPN and CDR2 is SVGIG (reference sequence). The CDR3 nucleotides are TGTGCCTGGAGCGGGGCGGAGGGAGGCCAGAACACTGAAGCTTTCTTT. Protein: CAWSGAEGGQNTEAFF.

A note on this clonotype: One end of the junction varies from germline; a read error may be responsible. The chain recombines TRBV7-2 with TRBJ2-3, with 7 bases fitting TRBD2. Germline V gene sequence: CDR1 SGHTA, CDR2 FQGNSA. This CDR3 comprises 15 residues. The CDR3 sequence is CASSLASGGTDTQYF. CDR3 bases: TGTGCCAGCAGCCTAGCGAGCGGGGGCACAGATACGCAGTATTTT.

This chain uses TRBV9 with TRBJ2-1; D gene uncertain. CDR1 is SGDLS and CDR2 is YYNGEE in the germline V gene. V dropped 0 bases and J dropped 5 bases, with 6 bases sitting between them. This CDR3 contains 13 residues. This CDR3 is CASSVGRHNEQFF. The CDR3 bases are TGTGCCAGCAGCGTAGGCAGACACAATGAGCAGTTCTTC. The entire variable domain, with the rest obtained from reference TRBV9 and TRBJ2-1, is as follows: DSGVTQTPKHLITATGQRVTLRCSPRSGDLSVYWYQQSLDQGLQFLIQYYNGEERAKGNILERFSAQQFPDLHSELNLSSLELGDSALYFCASSVGRHNEQFFGPGTRLTVL.

This chain links TRBV7-8 with TRBJ2-1, with D perhaps TRBD1 (6 bases). V was shortened by 2 bases and J by 3 bases, with 11 bases between the two germline ends. The CDR3 is 15 amino acids. Germline assignment: CDR1 SGHVS and CDR2 FQNEAQ. The CDR3 coding sequence is TGTGCCAGCAGCTTAAGACAGGCCTTCTACAATGAGCAGTTCTTC. Protein product: CASSLRQAFYNEQFF.

The chain links TRBV5-1 to TRBJ2-3; 9 bases are a match to TRBD2. From germline, CDR1 is SGHRS and CDR2 YFSETQ. V lost 0 bases, J lost 2 bases, and 4 bases stayed unmatched. The CDR3 is 16 residues long. CDR3 DNA sequence: TGCGCCAGCAGCTTGGTTAGCGGGGGTATCACAGATACGCAGTATTTT. Protein: CASSLVSGGITDTQYF.

V and J are TRBV30 and TRBJ2-6; no clear D. This CDR3 comprises 15 residues. Trimming stripped 2 bases from V and 0 bases from J, with 8 bases between. Germline CDR1 reads GTSNPN; CDR2 reads SVGIG (reference sequence). The CDR3, as DNA: TGTGCCTGGAGTCACGGGCCCTCTGGGGCCAACGTCCTGACTTTC. It translates to CAWSHGPSGANVLTF.

The J gene is TRBJ1-2, the V gene TRBV23-1, with D perhaps matching TRBD1 (5 bases). TRBV23-1 belongs to the ORF category, with a function that is uncertain. The V and J ends lost 0 bases and 6 bases respectively, with 5 bases between them. The CDR3 has 12 residues. CDR3 bases: TGCGCCAGCAGTCAATCAGGGGATGGCTACACCTTC. Its protein is CASSQSGDGYTF.

This clonotype has only one observation. The rearrangement joins TRBV29-1 to TRBJ1-1, with 10 bases fitting TRBD1. Trimming took 8 bases from V and 3 from J; bases not matched to a gene: 6. CDR3 length equals 13 residues. Germline-derived CDR1 and CDR2 are SQVTM and ANQGSEA. CDR3 residues: CSPDRGRDTEAFF. CDR3 nucleotide sequence: TGCAGCCCTGACAGGGGGCGGGACACTGAAGCTTTCTTT.

The V and J genes are TRBV11-2 and TRBJ2-7; D possibly matches TRBD1 or TRBD2 (5 bases each). CDR1 SGHAT and CDR2 FQNNGV come from the germline V gene. V lost 1 base, J lost 9 bases, and 16 bases lay in between. The CDR3 is 14 amino acids. CDR3 protein: CASSLGRVEGLQYF. The DNA for the CDR3 is TGTGCCAGCAGCTTAGGCAGGGTTGAGGGTTTGCAGTACTTC.

V and J are TRBV5-1 and TRBJ2-3; D is perhaps TRBD1 (5 bases). The CDR3 totals 15 residues. Trimming shortened V by 0 bases and J by 5 bases, and 13 bases separated the two germline ends. From germline, CDR1 is SGHRS and CDR2 YFSETQ. The DNA for the CDR3 is TGCGCCAGCAGCTTGGCCAGCCACCAGGGAGATACGCAGTATTTT. This sequence encodes CASSLASHQGDTQYF.

The chain links TRBV20-1 to TRBJ2-2; the D call may be TRBD1 or TRBD2 (5 bases each). Trimming stripped 1 base from V and 0 bases from J, with 9 bases between. Germline CDR1 is DFQATT and CDR2 is SNEGSKA (reference sequence). The CDR3 runs 15 residues. The CDR3: CSARAGHTNTGELFF. The CDR3 DNA sequence: TGCAGTGCTAGAGCGGGGCACACGAACACCGGGGAGCTGTTTTTT.

V and J are TRBV20-1 and TRBJ1-4; D uncertain. This CDR3 spans 13 amino acids. Trimming pared 3 bases from V and 2 bases from J, leaving 7 bases between. Germline V lookup: CDR1 DFQATT, CDR2 SNEGSKA (reference sequence). The CDR3 nucleotides read TGCAGTGCTAGGGGAGAGACTAATGAAAAACTGTTTTTT. It translates to CSARGETNEKLFF.

The V call is TRBV5-4, the J call TRBJ2-3, with D perhaps matching TRBD1 (6 bases). Trimming took 5 bases from V and 1 from J, leaving 14 bases between them. The germline V gene encodes CDR1 SGHNT and CDR2 YYREEE (reference sequence). The CDR3 totals 15 residues. The CDR3 here is CASRPWAGGTDTQYF. The DNA of the CDR3 is TGTGCCAGCAGACCTTGGGCAGGGGGCACAGATACGCAGTATTTT.

The J gene is TRBJ1-6, the V gene TRBV6-5, with unresolved D. The V gene's germline CDR1 is MNHEY and CDR2 SVGAGI. The CDR3 runs 13 residues. Trimming shortened V by 1 base and J by 10 bases, and 8 bases separated the two germline ends. The CDR3 DNA reads TGTGCCAGCAGTTACTACTTGGGGTCACCCCTCCACTTT. Its protein product is CASSYYLGSPLHF.